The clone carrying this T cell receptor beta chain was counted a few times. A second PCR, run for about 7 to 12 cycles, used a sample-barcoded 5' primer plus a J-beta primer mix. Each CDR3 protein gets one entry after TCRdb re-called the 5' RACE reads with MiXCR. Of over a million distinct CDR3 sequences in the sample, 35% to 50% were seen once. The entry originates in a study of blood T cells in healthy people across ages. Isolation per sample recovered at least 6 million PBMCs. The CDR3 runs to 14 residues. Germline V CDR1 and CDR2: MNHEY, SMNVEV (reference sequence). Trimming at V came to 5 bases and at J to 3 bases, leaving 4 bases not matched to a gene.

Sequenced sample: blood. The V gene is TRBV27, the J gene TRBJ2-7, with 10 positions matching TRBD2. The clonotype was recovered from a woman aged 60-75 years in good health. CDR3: CASSVAGGVYEQYF. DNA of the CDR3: TGTGCCAGCAGTGTAGCGGGGGGCGTCTACGAGCAGTACTTC.